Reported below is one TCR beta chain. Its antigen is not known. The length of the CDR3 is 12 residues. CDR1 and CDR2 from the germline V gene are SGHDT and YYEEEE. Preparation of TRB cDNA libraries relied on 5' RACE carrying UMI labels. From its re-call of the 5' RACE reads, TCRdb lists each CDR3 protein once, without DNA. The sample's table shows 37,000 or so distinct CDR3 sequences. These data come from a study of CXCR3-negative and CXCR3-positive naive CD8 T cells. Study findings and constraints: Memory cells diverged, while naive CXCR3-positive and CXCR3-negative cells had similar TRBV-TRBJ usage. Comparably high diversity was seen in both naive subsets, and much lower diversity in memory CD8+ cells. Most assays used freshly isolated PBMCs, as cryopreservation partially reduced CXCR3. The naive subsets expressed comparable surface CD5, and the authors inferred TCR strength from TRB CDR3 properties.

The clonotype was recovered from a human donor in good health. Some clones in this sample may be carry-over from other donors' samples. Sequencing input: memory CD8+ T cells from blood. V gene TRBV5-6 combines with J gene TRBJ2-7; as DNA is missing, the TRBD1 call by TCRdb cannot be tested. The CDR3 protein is CASPTGTYEQYF.